The 28 T cell receptor beta chains given below trace back to one sample, sequenced in a study of blood T cells in healthy people across ages. The use of a sample-barcoded 5' primer and a J-beta primer mix characterized a second PCR of 7 to 11 cycles. A single record per CDR3 protein comes from TCRdb applying MiXCR to the 5' RACE reads. The table lists almost 300,000 distinct CDR3 sequences, 27% of them singletons. Sequenced input: blood. These receptors came from a woman aged 70-85 years in good health.

This clonotype was seen more than once but under ten times. The rearrangement uses TRBV4-3 and TRBJ1-5; 7 nucleotides match TRBD1. With 2 bases clipped from V and 8 bases from J, the junction kept 6 bases outside the gene matches. Per germline, CDR1 LGHNA and CDR2 YSLEER. CDR3 length equals 14 residues. The CDR3 region is CASSQRQGLEPQHF. The CDR3 DNA reads TGCGCCAGCAGCCAACGACAGGGTTTGGAGCCCCAGCATTTT.

This clonotype was found a few times. The CDR3 DNA reads TGTGCCATCAGTGAATGGGAGGCTGAAGCTTTCTTT. Encoded protein: CAISEWEAEAFF. The V call is TRBV10-3, the J call TRBJ1-1, with D unresolved. CDR1 ENHRY and CDR2 SYGVKD come from the germline V gene. The CDR3 loop spans 12 amino acids. Trimming cost V 3 bases and J 6 bases, with 8 bases left between them.

This clonotype was seen a handful of times. CDR3: CASSQDYRVGANVLTF. CDR3 DNA: TGTGCCAGCAGCCAGGACTACAGGGTCGGTGCCAACGTCCTGACTTTC. This chain uses TRBV3-1 with TRBJ2-6; D tentatively reads TRBD1 or TRBD2 (6 bases each). This CDR3 region has 16 residues. Between the trimmed V and J ends, which lost 3 bases and 7 bases, there was a span of 16 bases. Germline assignment: CDR1 LGHDT and CDR2 YNNKEL (reference sequence).

The chain recombines TRBV9 with TRBJ1-4; 8 bases map to TRBD1. The germline CDR1 and CDR2 sequences are SGDLS and YYNGEE. V lost 3 bases to trimming and J lost 7 bases; unmatched junction nucleotides: 5. CDR3 length: 14 residues. The CDR3 loop reads CASSAGTGVEKLFF. CDR3 in DNA: TGTGCCAGCAGCGCCGGGACAGGAGTTGAAAAACTGTTTTTT.

The chain couples TRBV15 to TRBJ1-5; a weak D match, TRBD1 (5 bases). The CDR3 runs 15 residues. V was cut by 4 bases and J by 1 base, with 11 bases left in between. The germline V gene has CDR1 LNHNV and CDR2 YYDKDF (reference sequence). CDR3 in amino acids: CATSIGGGSNQPQHF. The DNA of the CDR3 is TGTGCCACCAGCATCGGGGGGGGAAGCAATCAGCCCCAGCATTTT.

This rearrangement joins TRBV5-5 to TRBJ2-6, with a tentative D call TRBD2 (5 bases). Trimming shortened V by 4 bases and J by 0 bases, and 14 bases separated the two germline ends. CDR1 is SGHKS and CDR2 is YYEKEE in the germline V gene (reference sequence). The CDR3 is made up of 17 amino acids. The CDR3 sequence is CASSPGGRLSGANVLTF. The CDR3 region has the DNA TGTGCCAGCAGCCCCGGAGGCCGGCTCTCTGGGGCCAACGTCCTGACTTTC.

The chain employs TRBV6-6 and TRBJ1-5, with D uncertain. Per the germline V gene, CDR1 is MNHNY and CDR2 is SVGAGI (reference sequence). Trimming shortened V by 6 bases and J by 9 bases, and 15 bases separated the two germline ends. The CDR3 runs 13 residues. The CDR3 nucleotides are TGTGCCAGCAGCCCCCCCCCGGGAGGGCCCCAGCATTTT. Encoded protein: CASSPPPGGPQHF.

This clonotype was detected only a few times. The chain is built from TRBV21-1 and TRBJ1-4. TRBV21-1 is termed a pseudogene. CDR3 length: 13 amino acids. The chain's CDR3 is CGRAVTTNEKLFF. The CDR3 DNA sequence: TGCGGTCGGGCTGTAACAACTAATGAAAAACTGTTTTTT.

The chain recombines TRBV6-5 with TRBJ2-4, with 9 bases fitting TRBD1. CDR3 size: 19 residues. V trimming: 1 base; J trimming: 3 bases; junction bases outside the gene matches: 13. From germline, CDR1 is MNHEY and CDR2 SVGAGI. CDR3 bases: TGTGCCAGCAGTTACTTGGGGACAGGGAAGGGGATCGGCAAAAACATTCAGTACTTC. Its protein product is CASSYLGTGKGIGKNIQYF.

The chain uses TRBV9 and TRBJ1-1; perhaps TRBD1 as D (5 bases). The length of the CDR3 is 14 residues. The V end was cut by 0 bases, the J end by 4 bases, with 10 bases between. Looked up from germline, CDR1 is SGDLS and CDR2 is YYNGEE. The CDR3 here is CASSVVIGATEAFF. The CDR3 DNA reads as TGTGCCAGCAGCGTAGTGATTGGGGCCACTGAAGCTTTCTTT.

V and J are TRBV20-1 and TRBJ2-1; D is uncertain. Trimming cost V 2 bases and J 6 bases, with 11 bases left between them. The CDR3 contains 13 residues. In germline, CDR1 is DFQATT, CDR2 SNEGSKA (reference sequence). This chain's CDR3 is CSARNIQTNEQFF. DNA for the CDR3: TGCAGTGCTAGAAACATACAGACCAATGAGCAGTTCTTC.

This clonotype appeared once. This chain connects TRBV4-2 to TRBJ2-3, with D unclear. This CDR3 contains 11 residues. CDR1 and CDR2 from the germline V gene are LGHNA and YNFKEQ. With 3 bases removed from V and 8 bases from J, the gap between germline ends came to 6 bases. The CDR3 loop reads CASSQVGTQYF. The CDR3, as DNA: TGTGCCAGCAGCCAGGTTGGTACGCAGTATTTT.

The rearrangement uses TRBV10-3 and TRBJ2-5, with 10 positions matching TRBD2. The J call is uncertain, as TRBJ2-7 better fits the DNA end. Looked up from germline, CDR1 is ENHRY and CDR2 is SYGVKD. The CDR3 length is 15 residues. The CDR3 DNA reads TGTGCCATCAGTGGGACTAGCGGCAGATCCTACGAGCAGTACTTC. Amino acids: CAISGTSGRSYEQYF.

The chain carries TRBV5-6 and TRBJ2-2, with 8 bases lining up with TRBD1. Losses at the gene ends were 5 bases for V and 6 bases for J; bases not matched to a gene: 9. Germline CDR1 is SGHDT and CDR2 is YYEEEE. CDR3 length: 15 residues. CDR3 DNA sequence: TGTGCCAGCAGGCGGACAGGGAAAGGGGCCGGGGAGCTGTTTTTT. This codes for CASRRTGKGAGELFF.

This clonotype was recorded once. The chain uses TRBV7-2 and TRBJ2-5, with 9 bases matching TRBD1. Germline V CDR1 and CDR2: SGHTA, FQGNSA. This CDR3 has 15 residues. Trimming removed 4 bases from V and 1 base from J; junction bases left unmatched: 4. Here the CDR3 reads CASSSGTGIQETQYF. For the CDR3, the DNA is TGTGCCAGCAGCTCCGGGACAGGGATCCAAGAGACCCAGTACTTC.

Only a few counts were recorded for this clonotype. The chain recombines TRBV10-3 with TRBJ2-7; D not certain. Germline lookup yields CDR1 ENHRY and CDR2 SYGVKD. Trimming left V 2 bases short and J 3 bases short, with 5 bases between. CDR3 length: 12 amino acids. The CDR3 protein is CAISEDNYEQYF. The CDR3, as DNA: TGTGCCATCAGTGAGGACAACTACGAGCAGTACTTC.

The chain joins TRBV21-1 to TRBJ2-5; TRBD1 is the table's D call, not checked against the DNA. Near its end, the DNA agrees better with TRBJ2-7, so the J call may be wrong. TRBV21-1 is described as a pseudogene. The length of the CDR3 is 19 residues. The CDR3 protein is CASSKGPDRDRGGTYEQYF. The DNA for the CDR3 is TGTGCCAGCAGCAAGGGACCGGACAGGGATAGGGGGGGAACCTACGAGCAGTACTTC.

This clonotype has a handful of counts. The genes are TRBV5-1 and TRBJ2-3, with D perhaps TRBD1 (6 bases). V lost 3 bases to trimming and J lost 4 bases, with 15 bases between them. Germline loops: CDR1 SGHRS, CDR2 YFSETQ. The CDR3 length is 15 residues. CDR3 DNA: TGCGCCAGCAGCTCCACCTACAGGGTCTCAGATACGCAGTATTTT. Its translation: CASSSTYRVSDTQYF.

On this clonotype itself: Being one base from a much bigger clone, this may be a read error. No conserved phenylalanine or tryptophan is present at the end of the CDR3, so a read error is the likely explanation. This chain links TRBV4-3 with TRBJ2-3; 8 bases map to TRBD2. Germline V CDR1 and CDR2: LGHNA, YSLEER. Trimming cost V 0 bases and J 4 bases; bases outside gene matches: 9. The CDR3 runs 17 residues. The CDR3 here is CASSQEGLGIQADTQYL. The CDR3 DNA sequence: TGCGCCAGCAGCCAAGAGGGACTAGGGATTCAGGCAGATACGCAGTATTTA.

In its sample, this clonotype was seen a few times. The rearrangement links TRBV29-1 to TRBJ1-1; 8 positions agree with TRBD1. The CDR3 covers 15 residues. Trimming cost V 6 bases and J 3 bases; bases outside gene matches: 12. CDR1 and CDR2 from the germline V gene are SQVTM and ANQGSEA. The CDR3 region is CSVAGQGGLDTEAFF. The CDR3 nucleotides are TGCAGCGTGGCCGGACAGGGAGGGTTGGACACTGAAGCTTTCTTT.

This clonotype was counted a few times. The chain combines TRBV29-1 with TRBJ2-7; TRBD2 aligns across 7 bases. With V trimmed by 7 bases and J by 1 base, 7 bases remained unmatched. In germline, CDR1 is SQVTM, CDR2 ANQGSEA. This CDR3 has 13 residues. The CDR3 protein is CSAVRGESYEQYF. The CDR3 DNA sequence: TGCAGCGCGGTTCGGGGGGAATCCTACGAGCAGTACTTC.

V gene TRBV7-9 combines with J gene TRBJ1-2; no clear D gene. In germline, CDR1 is SEHNR, CDR2 FQNEAQ (reference sequence). The CDR3 spans 13 residues. The ends were cut back, 5 bases at V and 5 bases at J, with 12 bases in the middle. CDR3 DNA sequence: TGTGCCAGCAGCCAAACGGGATTGTATGGCTACACCTTC. This encodes CASSQTGLYGYTF.

This clonotype was found a few times. The V gene is TRBV11-2, the J gene TRBJ2-1; TRBD2 matches 8 bases. V trimming: 1 base; J trimming: 7 bases; junction bases outside the gene matches: 6. CDR1 and CDR2 from the germline V gene are SGHAT and FQNNGV. The CDR3 contains 15 residues. In nucleotides, the CDR3 is TGTGCCAGCAGCTTAGTAGCGGGAATCGGTAATGAGCAGTTCTTC. Its protein is CASSLVAGIGNEQFF.

This clonotype has a handful of counts. V gene TRBV6-5 combines with J gene TRBJ1-3; D gene ambiguous. The CDR3 extends over 11 amino acids. Germline-derived CDR1 and CDR2 are MNHEY and SVGAGI. V was cut by 6 bases and J by 4 bases, with 4 bases left in between. The CDR3 DNA sequence: TGTGCCAGCAGACAGGGAAACACCATATATTTT. This codes for CASRQGNTIYF.

This clonotype has only a few counts. The chain combines TRBV7-8 with TRBJ2-2, with 8 bases lining up with TRBD1. The CDR3 runs to 19 residues. With 6 bases clipped from V and 6 bases from J, the junction kept 21 bases outside the gene matches. Germline CDR1 and CDR2: SGHVS and FQNEAQ. CDR3 in DNA: TGTGCCAGCAGGGGGGACAGGTTAGCTGACTCCCTTATTCCCGGGGAGCTGTTTTTT. As protein: CASRGDRLADSLIPGELFF. Together with reference TRBV7-8 and TRBJ2-2, the CDR3 gives the full variable domain: GAGVSQSPRYKVAKRGQDVALRCDPISGHVSLFWYQQALGQGPEFLTYFQNEAQLDKSGLPSDRFFAERPEGSVSTLKIQRTQQEDSAVYLCASRGDRLADSLIPGELFFGEGSRLTVL.

The chain carries TRBV5-1 and TRBJ2-5, with 8 bases fitting TRBD2. The CDR3 extends over 15 amino acids. Germline assignment: CDR1 SGHRS and CDR2 YFSETQ. The V segment lost 4 bases and the J segment 3 bases; nucleotides outside the gene matches: 8. CDR3 DNA sequence: TGCGCCAGCAGCCCCGGGACTAGACGGGAAGAGACCCAGTACTTC. Its protein product is CASSPGTRREETQYF.

V gene TRBV18 combines with J gene TRBJ2-2; D not resolved. Per germline, CDR1 KGHSH and CDR2 LQKENI. The CDR3 totals 13 residues. The ends were cut back, 0 bases at V and 6 bases at J, with 5 bases in the middle. The CDR3 reads CASSPPNPGELFF. CDR3 DNA sequence: TGTGCCAGCTCACCACCCAACCCCGGGGAGCTGTTTTTT.

The CDR3 loop reads CASSRQAGQITDTQYF. The CDR3 nucleotides are TGTGCCAGCAGCCGACAGGCGGGACAAATCACAGATACGCAGTATTTT. V is TRBV7-9 and J is TRBJ2-3; D assignment may be TRBD1 or TRBD2 (6 bases each). Germline CDR1 SEHNR, CDR2 FQNEAQ (reference sequence). The CDR3 consists of 16 residues. Deletions cut 5 bases from V and 2 bases from J, with 17 bases between. Full variable domain (remainder filled in from reference TRBV7-9 and TRBJ2-3): DTGVSQNPRHKITKRGQNVTFRCDPISEHNRLYWYRQTLGQGPEFLTYFQNEAQLEKSRLLSDRFSAERPKGSFSTLEIQRTEQGDSAMYLCASSRQAGQITDTQYFGPGTRLTVL.